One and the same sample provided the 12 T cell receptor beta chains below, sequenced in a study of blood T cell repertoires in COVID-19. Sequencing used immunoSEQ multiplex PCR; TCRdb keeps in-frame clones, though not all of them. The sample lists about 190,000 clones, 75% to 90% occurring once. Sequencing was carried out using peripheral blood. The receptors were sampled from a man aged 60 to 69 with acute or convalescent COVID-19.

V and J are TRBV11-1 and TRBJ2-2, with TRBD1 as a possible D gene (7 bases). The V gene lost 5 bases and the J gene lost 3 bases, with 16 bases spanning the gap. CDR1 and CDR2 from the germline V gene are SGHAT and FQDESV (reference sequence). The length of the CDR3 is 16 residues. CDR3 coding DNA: TGTGCCAGCAGCCCACCAGGGGGGCGGTACACCGGGGAGCTGTTTTTT. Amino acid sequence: CASSPPGGRYTGELFF.

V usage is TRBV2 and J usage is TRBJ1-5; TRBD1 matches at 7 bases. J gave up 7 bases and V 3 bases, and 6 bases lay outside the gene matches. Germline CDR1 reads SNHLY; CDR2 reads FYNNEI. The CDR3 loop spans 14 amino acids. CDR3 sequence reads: CASSDFDRAQPQHF. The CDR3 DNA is TGTGCCAGCAGTGACTTTGACAGGGCCCAGCCCCAGCATTTT.

CDR3 amino acids: CASRGGGEVGELFF. The DNA for the CDR3 is TGTGCCAGCAGGGGCGGAGGGGAGGTCGGGGAGCTGTTTTTT. The chain couples TRBV27 to TRBJ2-2, with D maybe TRBD2 (6 bases). V lost 6 bases to trimming and J lost 7 bases, with 15 bases between them. CDR3 size: 14 residues. Germline lookup yields CDR1 MNHEY and CDR2 SMNVEV (reference sequence).

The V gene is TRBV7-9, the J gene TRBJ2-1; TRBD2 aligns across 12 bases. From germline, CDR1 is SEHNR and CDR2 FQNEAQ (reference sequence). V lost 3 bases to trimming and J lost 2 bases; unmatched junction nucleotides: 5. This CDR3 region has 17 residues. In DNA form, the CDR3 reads TGTGCCAGCAGCTTCCGGACTAGCGGGGTGGCCTACAATGAGCAGTTCTTC. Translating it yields CASSFRTSGVAYNEQFF.

CDR3 sequence (DNA): TGTGCCACCAGTGTTGTGGGAGCCATCGATGAGCAGTTCTTC. As protein: CATSVVGAIDEQFF. The J gene is TRBJ2-1, the V gene TRBV24-1; TRBD2 might be the D (5 bases). V was clipped by 5 bases and J by 8 bases, with 15 bases between them. Germline V gene sequence: CDR1 KGHDR, CDR2 SFDVKD. The CDR3 is made up of 14 amino acids.

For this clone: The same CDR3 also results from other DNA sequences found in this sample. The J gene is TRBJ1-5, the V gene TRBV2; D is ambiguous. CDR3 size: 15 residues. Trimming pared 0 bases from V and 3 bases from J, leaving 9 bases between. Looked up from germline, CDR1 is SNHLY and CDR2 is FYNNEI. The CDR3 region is CASSEARGSNQPQHF. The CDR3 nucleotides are TGTGCCAGCAGTGAAGCGCGTGGTTCCAATCAGCCCCAGCATTTT.

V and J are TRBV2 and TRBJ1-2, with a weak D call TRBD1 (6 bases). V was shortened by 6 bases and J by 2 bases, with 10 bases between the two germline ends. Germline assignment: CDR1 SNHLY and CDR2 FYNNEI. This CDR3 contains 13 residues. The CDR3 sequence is CASSKQGNYGYTF. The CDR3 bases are TGTGCCAGCAGCAAACAGGGAAACTATGGCTACACCTTC. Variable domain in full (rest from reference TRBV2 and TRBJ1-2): EPEVTQTPSHQVTQMGQEVILRCVPISNHLYFYWYRQILGQKVEFLVSFYNNEISEKSEIFDDQFSVERPDGSNFTLKIRSTKLEDSAMYFCASSKQGNYGYTFGSGTRLTVV.

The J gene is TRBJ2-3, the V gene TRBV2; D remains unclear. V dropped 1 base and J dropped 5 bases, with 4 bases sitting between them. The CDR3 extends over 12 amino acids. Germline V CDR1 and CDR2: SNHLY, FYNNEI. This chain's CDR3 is CASSEDRDTQYF. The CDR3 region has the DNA TGTGCCAGCAGTGAAGATAGAGATACGCAGTATTTT.

This CDR3 reads CASSLPRGEQFF. The CDR3 DNA follows: TGTGCCAGCAGCTTACCTCGAGGTGAGCAGTTCTTC. V usage is TRBV7-8 and J usage is TRBJ2-1, with unresolved D. Germline CDR1 is SGHVS and CDR2 is FQNEAQ. This CDR3 is 12 amino acids long. V was trimmed by 2 bases and J by 9 bases, leaving 8 bases between them. Filled out from reference TRBV7-8 and TRBJ2-1, the complete variable domain reads GAGVSQSPRYKVAKRGQDVALRCDPISGHVSLFWYQQALGQGPEFLTYFQNEAQLDKSGLPSDRFFAERPEGSVSTLKIQRTQQEDSAVYLCASSLPRGEQFFGPGTRLTVL.

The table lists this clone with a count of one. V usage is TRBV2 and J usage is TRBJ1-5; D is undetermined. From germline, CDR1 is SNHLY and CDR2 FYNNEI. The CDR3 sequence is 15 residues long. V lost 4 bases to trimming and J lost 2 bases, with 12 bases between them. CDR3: CASSVVREGNQPQHF. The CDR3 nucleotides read TGTGCCAGCAGTGTAGTAAGGGAGGGCAATCAGCCCCAGCATTTT.

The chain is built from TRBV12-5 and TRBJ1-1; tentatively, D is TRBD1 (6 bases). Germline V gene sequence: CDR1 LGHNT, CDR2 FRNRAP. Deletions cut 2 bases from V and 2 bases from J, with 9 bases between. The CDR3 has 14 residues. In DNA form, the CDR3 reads TGTGCTAGTGGTTTGACAGGGAGAAACACTGAAGCTTTCTTT. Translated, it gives CASGLTGRNTEAFF.

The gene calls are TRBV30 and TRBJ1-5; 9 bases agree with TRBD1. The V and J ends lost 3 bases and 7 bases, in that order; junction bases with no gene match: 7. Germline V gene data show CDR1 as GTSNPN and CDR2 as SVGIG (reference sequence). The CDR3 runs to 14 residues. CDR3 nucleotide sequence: TGTGCCTGGAGCCCGGGACAGGGATCCCAGCCCCAGCATTTT. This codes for CAWSPGQGSQPQHF.